This T cell receptor (beta chain) was found in a study of cytomegalovirus exposure and HLA in healthy donors. Findings and caveats of the study: V- and J-gene trimming of TCR beta was linked (in a later analysis) to a missense DCLRE1C variant. HLA restriction was apparent for most CMV-associated TCR beta chains in a later analysis. In vitro data verified a few CMV-associated chains as specific for CMV antigens.

At the time of sampling, donors were nominally healthy, though unrecorded immune exposures were likely. The CDR3 covers 14 residues. In germline, CDR1 is LNHDA, CDR2 SQIVND (reference sequence). Losses at the gene ends were 3 bases for V and 6 bases for J; bases not matched to a gene: 7. Comments on this clone: Its specificity is not known.

The PCR contained 60 Vbeta and 13 Jbeta primers. The protocol was immunoSEQ multiplex PCR, while the TCRdb copy is restricted to in-frame clones and leaves out a portion. The sample yields 150,000 to 200,000 clones, around 86% seen once. The chain couples TRBV19 to TRBJ1-1, with 7 bases lining up with TRBD1. Sequenced: PBMCs. The source of this sequence is a woman between 18 and 29 years old in good health and CMV-seronegative. In nucleotides, the CDR3 is TGTGCCAGTAGTATGAGCCGAAGGGGGCCTGAAGCTTTCTTT. Protein: CASSMSRRGPEAFF.